The clone carrying this TCR beta chain was counted once. This sample was included in a study of blood T cell repertoires in COVID-19. Study background: T cells, B-cell-depleted T cells, or PBMCs supplied cDNA or gDNA.

The ends lost 0 bases at V and 5 bases at J; junction bases unmatched: 6. This CDR3 is built from 15 residues. From germline, CDR1 is LNHNV and CDR2 YYDKDF (reference sequence). In the original processing: Counts of nucleated cells, estimated from reference gene primer amplification, were obtained. Method: immunoSEQ multiplex PCR; TCRdb's copy keeps in-frame clones and lacks some. The D gene and trimming were derived from the DNA, and the V and J assignments and clone size from that table. The sample has some 25,000 clones; around 87% are singletons. Material: peripheral blood. The V call is TRBV15, the J call TRBJ2-5; 7 nucleotides match TRBD2. This sequence was found in a man aged 70 or older with acute or convalescent COVID-19. CDR3 protein: CATSRDLAVSETQYF. The CDR3, as DNA: TGTGCCACCAGCAGAGATCTAGCGGTATCGGAGACCCAGTACTTC.